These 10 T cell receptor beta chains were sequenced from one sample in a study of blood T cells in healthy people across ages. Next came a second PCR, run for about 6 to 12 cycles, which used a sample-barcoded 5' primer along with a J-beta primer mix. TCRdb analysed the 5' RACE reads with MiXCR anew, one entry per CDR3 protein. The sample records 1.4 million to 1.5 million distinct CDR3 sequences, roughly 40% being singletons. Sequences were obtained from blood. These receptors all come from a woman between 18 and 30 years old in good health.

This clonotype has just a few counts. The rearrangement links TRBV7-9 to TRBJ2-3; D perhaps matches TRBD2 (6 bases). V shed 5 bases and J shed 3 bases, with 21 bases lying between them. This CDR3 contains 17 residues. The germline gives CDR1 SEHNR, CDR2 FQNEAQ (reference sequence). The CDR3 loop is CASSPVVWDLVTDTQYF. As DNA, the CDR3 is TGTGCCAGCAGCCCCGTCGTATGGGACTTAGTAACAGATACGCAGTATTTT.

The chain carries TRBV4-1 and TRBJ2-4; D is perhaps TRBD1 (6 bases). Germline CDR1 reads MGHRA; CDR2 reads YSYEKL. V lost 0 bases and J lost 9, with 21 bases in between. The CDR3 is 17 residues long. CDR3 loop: CASSQDGEKTGRSIQYF. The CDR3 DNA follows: TGCGCCAGCAGCCAAGATGGTGAGAAAACAGGGAGAAGCATTCAGTACTTC.

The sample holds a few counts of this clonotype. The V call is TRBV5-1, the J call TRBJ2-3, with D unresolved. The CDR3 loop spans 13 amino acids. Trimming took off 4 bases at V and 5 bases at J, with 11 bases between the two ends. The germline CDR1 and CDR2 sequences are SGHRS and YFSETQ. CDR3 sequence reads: CASSPPVLDTQYF. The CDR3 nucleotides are TGCGCCAGCAGCCCGCCGGTGCTAGATACGCAGTATTTT.

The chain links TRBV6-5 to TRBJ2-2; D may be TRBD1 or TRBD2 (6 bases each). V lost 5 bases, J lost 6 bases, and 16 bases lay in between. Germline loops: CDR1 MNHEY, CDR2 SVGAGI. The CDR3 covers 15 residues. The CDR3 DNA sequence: TGTGCCAGCAGTGCCTTGGGGGGCGGGGCCGGGGAGCTGTTTTTT. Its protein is CASSALGGGAGELFF.

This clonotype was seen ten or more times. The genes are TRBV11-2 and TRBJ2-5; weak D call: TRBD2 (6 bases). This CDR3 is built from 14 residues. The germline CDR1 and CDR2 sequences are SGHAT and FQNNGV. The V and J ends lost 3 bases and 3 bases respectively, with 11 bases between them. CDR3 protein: CASSFRLAKETQYF. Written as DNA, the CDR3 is TGTGCCAGCAGCTTTAGGCTAGCGAAAGAGACCCAGTACTTC.

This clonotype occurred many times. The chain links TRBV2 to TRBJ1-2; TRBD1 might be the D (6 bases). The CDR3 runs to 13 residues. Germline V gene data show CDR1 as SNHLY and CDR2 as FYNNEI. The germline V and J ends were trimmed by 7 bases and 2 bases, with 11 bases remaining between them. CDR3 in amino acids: CASNRESNYGYTF. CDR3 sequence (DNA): TGTGCCAGCAACAGGGAGTCAAACTATGGCTACACCTTC.

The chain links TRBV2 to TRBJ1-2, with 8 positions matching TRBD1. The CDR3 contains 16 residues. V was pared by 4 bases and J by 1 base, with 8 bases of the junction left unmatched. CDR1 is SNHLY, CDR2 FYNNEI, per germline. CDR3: CASSVGRGPLNYGYTF. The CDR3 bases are TGTGCCAGCAGTGTAGGCAGGGGGCCCCTTAACTATGGCTACACCTTC. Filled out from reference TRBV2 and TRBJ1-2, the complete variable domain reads EPEVTQTPSHQVTQMGQEVILRCVPISNHLYFYWYRQILGQKVEFLVSFYNNEISEKSEIFDDQFSVERPDGSNFTLKIRSTKLEDSAMYFCASSVGRGPLNYGYTFGSGTRLTVV.

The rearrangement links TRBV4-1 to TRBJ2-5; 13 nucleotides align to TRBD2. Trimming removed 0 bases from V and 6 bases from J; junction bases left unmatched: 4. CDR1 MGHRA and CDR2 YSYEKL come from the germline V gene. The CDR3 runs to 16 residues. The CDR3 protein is CASSQDRLAGGQTQYF. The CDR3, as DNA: TGCGCCAGCAGCCAAGACAGACTAGCGGGAGGACAGACCCAGTACTTC.

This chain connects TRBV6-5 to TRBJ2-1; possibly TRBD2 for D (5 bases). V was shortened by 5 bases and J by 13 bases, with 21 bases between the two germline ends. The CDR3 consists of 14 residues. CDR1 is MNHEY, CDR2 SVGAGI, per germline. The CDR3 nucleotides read TGTGCCAGCAGTCTCCCGGGGATGGAAGAGACCCAGTTCTTC. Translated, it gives CASSLPGMEETQFF.

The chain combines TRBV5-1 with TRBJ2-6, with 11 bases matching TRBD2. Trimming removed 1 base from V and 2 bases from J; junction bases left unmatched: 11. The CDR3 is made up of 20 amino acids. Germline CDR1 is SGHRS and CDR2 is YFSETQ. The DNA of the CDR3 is TGCGCCAGCAGCTTGAGACTAGCGGGGCTACCCAGGACTGGGGCCAACGTCCTGACTTTC. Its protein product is CASSLRLAGLPRTGANVLTF.